The sequence of this TCR beta chain was determined in a study of graft-versus-host responses after intestinal transplantation. Study conclusions and caveats: GvH clonotypes were identified within recipient marrow, with a subset emerging first in ileum or blood.

In the case of this clone: Its antigen is as yet unknown.

Here immunoSEQ multiplex PCR was the method, and the copy in TCRdb shows in-frame clones only, minus some. The sample holds about 41,000 clones; approximately 95% are singletons and the top ten take around 0.53%. V was trimmed by 0 bases and J by 5 bases, leaving 20 bases between them. CDR1 and CDR2 from the germline V gene are SGDLS and YYNGEE. CDR3 length: 17 residues. This clonotype originated in a human donor who was the organ donor for an intestinal transplant. The chain recombines TRBV9 with TRBJ2-5; the D call may be TRBD1 or TRBD2 (5 bases each). The source was unstimulated CD8+ T cells sorted from spleen or lymph node cells, collected before transplant. CDR3 sequence: CASSVGKGRTAVETQYF. The DNA of the CDR3 is TGTGCCAGCAGCGTAGGGAAGGGACGTACGGCCGTGGAGACCCAGTACTTC.